These 9 T cell receptor beta chains originate from one sample sequenced in a study of Tregs in tolerant kidney transplant recipients. TCRdb's copy holds only in-frame clones and misses some; the assay was immunoSEQ multiplex PCR. The sample has more than 60,000 clones, 95% to 98% seen once. Here the sequenced sample was CD4+ T cells from blood, taken before the transplant. The receptors shown here come from a human donor who received a combined kidney and bone marrow transplant.

This chain joins TRBV27 and TRBJ2-1, with 10 nucleotides matching TRBD2. This CDR3 contains 15 residues. Germline-derived CDR1 and CDR2 are MNHEY and SMNVEV (reference sequence). V was clipped by 4 bases and J by 8 bases; unmatched bases: 8. This CDR3 is CASSSPSGSVDEQFF. Written as DNA, the CDR3 is TGTGCCAGCAGTTCCCCTAGCGGGAGTGTCGATGAGCAGTTCTTC.

The chain joins TRBV5-6 to TRBJ2-2; 8 bases agree with TRBD1. Germline-derived CDR1 and CDR2 are SGHDT and YYEEEE. This CDR3 has 16 residues. The ends lost 2 bases at V and 5 bases at J; junction bases unmatched: 8. The DNA of the CDR3 is TGTGCCAGCAGCTTATTCGGGACAGGATTTACCGGGGAGCTGTTTTTT. Residues: CASSLFGTGFTGELFF. Looking up the rest from reference TRBV5-6 and TRBJ2-2 gives the full variable domain: DAGVTQSPTHLIKTRGQQVTLRCSPKSGHDTVSWYQQALGQGPQFIFQYYEEEERQRGNFPDRFSGHQFPNYSSELNVNALLLGDSALYLCASSLFGTGFTGELFFGEGSRLTVL.

The rearrangement joins TRBV6-5 to TRBJ1-1; 7 nucleotides line up with TRBD1. The CDR3 runs to 12 residues. The V segment lost 0 bases and the J segment 13 bases; nucleotides outside the gene matches: 5. From germline, CDR1 is MNHEY and CDR2 SVGAGI. The CDR3 spells CASSYSTGLVFF. In DNA form, the CDR3 reads TGTGCCAGCAGTTACTCGACAGGGCTCGTTTTCTTT.

The chain links TRBV2 to TRBJ2-3, with 10 bases identical to TRBD2. This CDR3 region has 21 residues. V shed 8 bases, J shed 0 bases, and the junction held 23 bases outside the gene matches. Germline-derived CDR1 and CDR2 are SNHLY and FYNNEI. This CDR3 is CASHKAQKTSGTRPSTDTQYF. The CDR3 DNA follows: TGTGCCAGCCACAAGGCCCAAAAAACTAGCGGGACACGACCTAGCACAGATACGCAGTATTTT.

As regards this clone: This specimen includes other DNA sequences encoding the same CDR3. The chain links TRBV5-1 to TRBJ1-1; perhaps TRBD1 as D (5 bases). Per germline, CDR1 SGHRS and CDR2 YFSETQ. V was clipped by 4 bases and J by 1 base, with 11 bases between them. The CDR3 is made up of 14 amino acids. The DNA of the CDR3 is TGCGCCAGCAGCCCAGACAGAGGGAACACTGAAGCTTTCTTT. Its translation: CASSPDRGNTEAFF.

The chain employs TRBV15 and TRBJ1-6; 9 nucleotides agree with TRBD1. J lost 9 bases, V lost 0 bases, and 9 bases had no gene match. Germline assignment: CDR1 LNHNV and CDR2 YYDKDF (reference sequence). This CDR3 spans 17 amino acids. For the CDR3, the DNA is TGTGCCACCAGCAGAGACAAGACAGGGGGGTTTTCTTCACCCCTCCACTTT. Amino acids: CATSRDKTGGFSSPLHF.

J is TRBJ2-2 and V is TRBV4-1; D is uncertain. This CDR3 comprises 14 residues. V dropped 4 bases and J dropped 5 bases, with 11 bases sitting between them. Germline CDR1 MGHRA, CDR2 YSYEKL. Written as DNA, the CDR3 is TGCGCCAGCAGCCGGTTGACAAGGACCGGGGAGCTGTTTTTT. It is translated as CASSRLTRTGELFF.

The V and J genes are TRBV30 and TRBJ2-2; tentatively, D is TRBD2 (6 bases). Per the germline V gene, CDR1 is GTSNPN and CDR2 is SVGIG (reference sequence). This CDR3 comprises 11 residues. V was clipped by 8 bases and J by 6 bases, with 10 bases between them. In DNA, the CDR3 is TGTGCCGGGGGGATGGCCGGGGAGCTGTTTTTT. Amino acids: CAGGMAGELFF.

The chain combines TRBV6-5 with TRBJ2-7, with 9 bases aligning to TRBD2. CDR1 is MNHEY, CDR2 SVGAGI, per germline. CDR3 length: 14 amino acids. V was clipped by 3 bases and J by 2 bases; unmatched bases: 2. CDR3 sequence: CASSYAGGPYEQYF. In nucleotides, the CDR3 is TGTGCCAGCAGTTATGCGGGAGGGCCCTACGAGCAGTACTTC.